The present TCR beta chain was sequenced within a study of Ad26.COV2.S vaccination and SARS-CoV-2 variants. Study-wide context: Intramuscularly, Ad26.COV2.S was given either once or twice, 56 days apart.

TCRdb keeps only in-frame clones here, not all; method: immunoSEQ multiplex PCR. Of 350,000 to 400,000 clones listed, around 85% were seen once; the top ten hold roughly 3.5%. The treatment denotes: some 20 received Ad26.COV2.S at low or high dose, single or two shots; several received placebo; per-sample allocation not given. Day 63 after the first injection of vaccine or placebo was the sampling time. Donation was by an adult aged 18-55 years who was in Boston. CDR1 and CDR2 from the germline V gene are LGHNT and FRNRAP. The CDR3 has 16 residues. V dropped 0 bases and J dropped 4; count of bases not matched to a gene: 4.

The V and J genes are TRBV12-5 and TRBJ2-5, with TRBD2 identical over 11 bases. The input for sequencing was peripheral blood, taken in a trial of Ad26.COV2.S vaccine versus placebo. The receptor comes from a person aged 18-65 years who received the Ad26.COV2.S COVID-19 vaccine or a placebo. The DNA for the CDR3 is TGTGCTAGTGGTTTGGTACCTAGCGGGGGGATAGAGACCCAGTACTTC. Its protein product is CASGLVPSGGIETQYF.